The sequence of this TCR beta chain was determined in a study of blood T cell repertoires in COVID-19 (dated by TCRdb to between 2020 and 2021). About the study as a whole: Collaborator samples came from the United States, Italy and Spain and covered acute and convalescent phases of COVID-19. HLA class I and class II types, where available, came from metadata supplied by the sample provider rather than from assay-based typing. Samples came from the ongoing ImmuneRACE study (first 160 participants) plus 1,254 subjects from 6 global collaborators. Sample metadata almost always included a de-identified subject ID, COVID-19 status, age in years and sex. The repertoires were released in a freely available public database meant as a resource for research on the immune response to SARS-CoV-2. The dataset comprised deeply sampled blood TCRbeta repertoires from subjects exposed to, actively infected with, or recovered from COVID-19. The prospective study material was composed of cDNA or gDNA derived from T cells, B-cell-depleted T cells, or PBMCs.

Including the terminal cysteine and phenylalanine, the CDR3 comprises 14 residues. Only CDR3 DNA is held: 42 bases, read in frame from base 1. CDR1 LGHNA and CDR2 YSLEER were looked up in the germline V gene. At the junction V is shortened by 2 bases and J by 2 bases, with 9 bases in between. As to this clone: Its cognate antigen has yet to be identified. Within one base of it there is no much larger clone, and no base qualities were kept.

The study at large found these results: The amount of clinical and demographic metadata varied by source and participant and was provided uncurated.

Each collaborating institution followed its own protocols to collect whole blood in K2EDTA tubes. For TCRbeta analysis, collaborators shipped samples in one of three forms: frozen whole blood, isolated PBMCs, or DNA extracted from either of those sample types. TCRbeta CDR3 regions were amplified from genomic DNA by means of the immunoSEQ Assay, a bias-controlled multiplex PCR. In the source study's methods: Nucleated cell counts per sample were estimated from amplification of reference gene primers within the assay. To quantify the absolute abundance of each unique TCRbeta CDR3 rearrangement, sequence reads were collapsed and filtered. For each sample, productive Simpson clonality was calculated as the square root of Simpson's diversity index across productive rearrangements. Entries here come from immuneACCESS through TCRdb and include only in-frame sequences with V and J called. Some clones fail to appear in such tables; in the studies checked, an unresolved V gene covers under half of the shortfall, and the cause of the remainder is unknown. That table furnishes V, J and clone size, whereas the DNA furnished D and trimming. The sample profile shows around 300,000 clones; roughly 87% of them were found once. 1% of the sample lies in the top ten.

This chain is built from TRBV4-3 and TRBJ1-2; TRBD1 is a weak D gene call, 5 bases matching. The source of this sequence is a man aged 45 to 65 with active or convalescent COVID-19. Material for sequencing was peripheral blood. The DNA sequence is TGCGCCAGCAGCCAACGGGGGTTCAACTATGGCTACACCTTC. Its product reads: CASSQRGFNYGYTF.